This T cell receptor (beta chain) was captured in a study of blood T cell repertoires in COVID-19. Across the whole study: Whether acute or convalescent, the COVID-19 samples came from the United States, Italy and Spain. Sources were T cells, B-cell-depleted T cells, or PBMCs; the material itself was cDNA or gDNA.

Per the original data handling: Amplified reference gene primers provided the basis for estimating nucleated cell counts. Assay: immunoSEQ multiplex PCR; the TCRdb copy retains only in-frame clones and omits some. V, J and clone size are taken as reported in that table, and D and trimming were inferred from the DNA itself. The top ten clones hold around 1.5% of a sample with 200,000 to 250,000 clones, 70% to 90% of them seen once. The germline gives CDR1 SGHRS, CDR2 YFSETQ. The CDR3 length is 15 residues. V gave up 7 bases and J gave up 0 bases, with 16 bases separating them. The chain recombines TRBV5-1 with TRBJ1-1, with D possibly TRBD1 on 6 matching bases. Sequencing was carried out using peripheral blood. The receptor was isolated from a man aged 18 to 35 with active or convalescent COVID-19. The CDR3 bases are TGCGCCAGCGGGCGGTATGGGGGCTTGAACACTGAAGCTTTCTTT. This translates into CASGRYGGLNTEAFF.